This TCR beta chain is drawn from a study of CD8+ T cells in alopecia areata. At the level of the study: Oral tofacitinib, 5 to 10 mg twice daily, was given in an open-label trial.

Extraction of RNA preceded its reverse transcription into cDNA, which served as the sequencing template. Only in-frame clones appear in the TCRdb table, and some are missing; sequencing was by immunoSEQ multiplex PCR. The sample includes roughly 120,000 clones, around two fifths of them seen just once. Sequencing input: CD4+ T cells sorted from blood. This TCR derives from a human donor with alopecia areata.

CDR3 residues: CASARDRDSPYEQYF. As DNA, the CDR3 is TGTGCCAGCGCAAGGGACCGGGACAGTCCCTACGAGCAGTACTTC. This sequence joins TRBV6-5 and TRBJ2-7, with 7 positions matching TRBD1. Germline V gene data show CDR1 as MNHEY and CDR2 as SVGAGI. V gave up 8 bases and J gave up 2 bases; unmatched junction bases: 12. The CDR3 runs to 15 residues.